This T cell receptor (beta chain) was recovered during a study of T cells in Graves' hyperthyroidism and ophthalmopathy. General observations from the study: Also found in blood were most expanded thyroid clonotypes above 0.001.

RNA transcripts provided the source from which TCR beta CDR3 regions were amplified. The TCR CDR3 first-round RT-PCR relied on the HTBI primer set. TCRdb re-analysed the multiplex PCR reads in MiXCR, keeping a single row per CDR3 protein. The table records about 180,000 distinct CDR3 sequences, around 15% of them present only once. After removal of 8 bases from V and 2 bases from J, the junction contained 10 bases not matched to a gene. This CDR3 region has 15 residues. The germline V gene encodes CDR1 LNHDA and CDR2 SQIVND (reference sequence). As concerns this clonotype: Its antigen is currently unknown.

Sequenced: blood. The TCR comes from a woman in her 50s with Graves' hyperthyroidism. The V and J genes are TRBV19 and TRBJ2-3, with 7 positions matching TRBD1. The CDR3 protein is CASSTPGTATDTQYF. The DNA for the CDR3 is TGTGCCAGTTCCACCCCCGGGACAGCCACAGATACGCAGTATTTT.